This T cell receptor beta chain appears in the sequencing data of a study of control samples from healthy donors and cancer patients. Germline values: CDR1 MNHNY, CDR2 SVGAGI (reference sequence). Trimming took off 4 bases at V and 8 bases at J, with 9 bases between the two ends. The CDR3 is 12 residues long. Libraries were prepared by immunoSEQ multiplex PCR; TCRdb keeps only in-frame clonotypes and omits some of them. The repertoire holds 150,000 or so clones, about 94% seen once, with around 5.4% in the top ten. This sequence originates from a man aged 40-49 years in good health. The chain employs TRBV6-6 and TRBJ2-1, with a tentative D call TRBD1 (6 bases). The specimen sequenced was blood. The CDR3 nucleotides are TGTGCCAGCAGTTTCGACAGGCATGAGCAGTTCTTC. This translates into CASSFDRHEQFF.